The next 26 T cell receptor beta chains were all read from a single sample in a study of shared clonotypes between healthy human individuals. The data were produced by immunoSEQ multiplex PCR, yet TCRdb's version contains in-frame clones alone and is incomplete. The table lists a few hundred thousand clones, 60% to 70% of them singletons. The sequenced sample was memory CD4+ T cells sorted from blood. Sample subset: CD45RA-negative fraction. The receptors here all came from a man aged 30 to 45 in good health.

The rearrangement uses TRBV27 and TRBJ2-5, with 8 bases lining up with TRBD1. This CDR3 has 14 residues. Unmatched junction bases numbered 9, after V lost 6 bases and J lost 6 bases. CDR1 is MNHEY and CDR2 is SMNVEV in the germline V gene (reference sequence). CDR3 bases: TGTGCCAGCAGCCCATTAGGACAGGGCCAGACCCAGTACTTC. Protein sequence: CASSPLGQGQTQYF.

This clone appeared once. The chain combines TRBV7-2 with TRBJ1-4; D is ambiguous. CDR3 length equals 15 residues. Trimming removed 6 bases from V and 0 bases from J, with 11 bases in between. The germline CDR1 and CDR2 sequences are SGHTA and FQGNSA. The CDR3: CASSGQTATNEKLFF. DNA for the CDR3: TGTGCCAGCAGTGGGCAGACTGCAACTAATGAAAAACTGTTTTTT.

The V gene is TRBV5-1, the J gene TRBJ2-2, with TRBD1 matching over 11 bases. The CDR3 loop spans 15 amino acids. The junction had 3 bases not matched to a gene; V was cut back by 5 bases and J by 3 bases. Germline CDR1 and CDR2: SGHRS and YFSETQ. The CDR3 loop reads CASRLGQGDTGELFF. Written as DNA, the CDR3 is TGCGCCAGCAGACTGGGACAGGGGGACACCGGGGAGCTGTTTTTT.

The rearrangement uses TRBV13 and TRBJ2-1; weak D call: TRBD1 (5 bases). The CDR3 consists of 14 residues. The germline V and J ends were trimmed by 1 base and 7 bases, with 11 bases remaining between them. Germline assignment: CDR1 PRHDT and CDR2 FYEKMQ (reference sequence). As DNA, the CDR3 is TGTGCCAGCAGCTTAGAACCCAGGGTGAATGAGCAGTTCTTC. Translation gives CASSLEPRVNEQFF. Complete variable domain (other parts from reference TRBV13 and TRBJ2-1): AAGVIQSPRHLIKEKRETATLKCYPIPRHDTVYWYQQGPGQDPQFLISFYEKMQSDKGSIPDRFSAQQFSDYHSELNMSSLELGDSALYFCASSLEPRVNEQFFGPGTRLTVL.

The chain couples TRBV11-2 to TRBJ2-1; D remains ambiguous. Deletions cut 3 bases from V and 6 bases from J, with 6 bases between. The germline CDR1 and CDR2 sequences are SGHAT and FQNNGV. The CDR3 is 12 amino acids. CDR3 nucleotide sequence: TGTGCCAGCAGCTTTACGGTCAATGAGCAGTTCTTC. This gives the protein CASSFTVNEQFF.

The CDR3 region has the DNA TGTGCCAGCTCACAGGGACTAGCGGGTTCTGAGCAGTTCTTC. Protein sequence: CASSQGLAGSEQFF. This rearrangement joins TRBV18 to TRBJ2-1; 12 bases line up with TRBD2. The CDR3 has 14 residues. The V and J ends lost 4 bases and 9 bases, in that order; junction bases with no gene match: 4. Looked up from germline, CDR1 is KGHSH and CDR2 is LQKENI.

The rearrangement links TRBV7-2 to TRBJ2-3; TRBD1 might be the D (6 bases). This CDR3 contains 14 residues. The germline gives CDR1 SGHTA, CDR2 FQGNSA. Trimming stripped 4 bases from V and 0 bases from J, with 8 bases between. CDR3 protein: CASSWTASTDTQYF. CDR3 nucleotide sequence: TGTGCCAGCAGCTGGACAGCTAGCACAGATACGCAGTATTTT.

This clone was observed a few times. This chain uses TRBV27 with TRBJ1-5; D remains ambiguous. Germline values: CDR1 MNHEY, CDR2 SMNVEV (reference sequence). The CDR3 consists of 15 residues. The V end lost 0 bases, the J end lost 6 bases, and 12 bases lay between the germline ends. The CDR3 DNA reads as TGTGCCAGCAGTTTATCGAGAGGAAATAGTCAGCCCCAGCATTTT. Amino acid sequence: CASSLSRGNSQPQHF.

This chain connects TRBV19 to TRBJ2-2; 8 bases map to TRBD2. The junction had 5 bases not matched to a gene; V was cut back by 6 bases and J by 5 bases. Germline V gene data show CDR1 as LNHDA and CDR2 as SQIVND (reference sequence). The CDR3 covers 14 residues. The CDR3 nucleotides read TGTGCCAGTAGAGATAGCGGGACGACCGGGGAGCTGTTTTTT. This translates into CASRDSGTTGELFF.

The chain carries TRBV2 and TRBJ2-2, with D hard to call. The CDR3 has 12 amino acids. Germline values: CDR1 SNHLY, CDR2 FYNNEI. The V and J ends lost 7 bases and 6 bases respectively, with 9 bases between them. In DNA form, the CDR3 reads TGTGCCAGCACCTGGGATTCCGGGGAGCTGTTTTTT. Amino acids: CASTWDSGELFF. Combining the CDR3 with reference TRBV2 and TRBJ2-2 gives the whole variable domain EPEVTQTPSHQVTQMGQEVILRCVPISNHLYFYWYRQILGQKVEFLVSFYNNEISEKSEIFDDQFSVERPDGSNFTLKIRSTKLEDSAMYFCASTWDSGELFFGEGSRLTVL.

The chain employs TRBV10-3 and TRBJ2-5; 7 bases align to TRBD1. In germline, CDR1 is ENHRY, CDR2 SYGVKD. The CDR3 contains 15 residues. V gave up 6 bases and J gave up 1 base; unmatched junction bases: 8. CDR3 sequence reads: CAISPTRDSQETQYF. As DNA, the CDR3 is TGTGCCATCAGCCCAACCCGGGACAGCCAAGAGACCCAGTACTTC.

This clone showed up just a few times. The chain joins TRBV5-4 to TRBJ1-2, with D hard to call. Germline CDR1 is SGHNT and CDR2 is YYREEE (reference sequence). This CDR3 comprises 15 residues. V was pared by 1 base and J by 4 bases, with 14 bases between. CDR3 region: CASSLSVSLSYGYTF. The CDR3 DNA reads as TGTGCCAGCAGCTTGTCGGTCAGTCTTTCCTATGGCTACACCTTC.

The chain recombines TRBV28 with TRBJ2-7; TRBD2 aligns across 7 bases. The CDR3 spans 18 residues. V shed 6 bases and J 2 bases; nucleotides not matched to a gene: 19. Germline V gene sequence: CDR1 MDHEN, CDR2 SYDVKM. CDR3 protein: CASSQRTRGLRPAYEQYF. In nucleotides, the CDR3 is TGTGCCAGCAGCCAAAGGACTAGAGGGCTGCGTCCGGCCTACGAGCAGTACTTC.

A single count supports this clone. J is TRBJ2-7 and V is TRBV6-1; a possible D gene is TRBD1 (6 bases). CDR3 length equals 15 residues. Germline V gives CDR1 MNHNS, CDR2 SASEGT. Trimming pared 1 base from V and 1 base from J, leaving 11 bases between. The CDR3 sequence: CASSEVDGQSYEQYF. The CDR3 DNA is TGTGCCAGCAGTGAAGTCGATGGACAGTCCTACGAGCAGTACTTC.

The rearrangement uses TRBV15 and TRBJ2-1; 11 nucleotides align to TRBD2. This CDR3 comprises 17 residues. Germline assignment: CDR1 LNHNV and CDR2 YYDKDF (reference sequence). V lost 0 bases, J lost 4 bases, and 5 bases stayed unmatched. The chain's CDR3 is CATSRDLTSGIYNEQFF. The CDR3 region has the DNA TGTGCCACCAGCAGAGATCTGACTAGCGGGATTTACAATGAGCAGTTCTTC. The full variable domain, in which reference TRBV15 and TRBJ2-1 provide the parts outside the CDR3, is DAMVIQNPRYQVTQFGKPVTLSCSQTLNHNVMYWYQQKSSQAPKLLFHYYDKDFNNEADTPDNFQSRRPNTSFCFLDIRSPGLGDTAMYLCATSRDLTSGIYNEQFFGPGTRLTVL.

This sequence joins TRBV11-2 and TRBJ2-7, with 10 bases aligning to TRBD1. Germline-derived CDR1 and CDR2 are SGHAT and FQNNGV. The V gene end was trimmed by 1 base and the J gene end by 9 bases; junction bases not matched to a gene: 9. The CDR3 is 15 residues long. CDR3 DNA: TGTGCCAGCAGCTTAGGTTCGCGACAGGGGGCGATGCAGTACTTC. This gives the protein CASSLGSRQGAMQYF. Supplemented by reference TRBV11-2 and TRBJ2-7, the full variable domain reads EAGVAQSPRYKIIEKRQSVAFWCNPISGHATLYWYQQILGQGPKLLIQFQNNGVVDDSQLPKDRFSAERLKGVDSTLKIQPAKLEDSAVYLCASSLGSRQGAMQYFGPGTRLTVT.

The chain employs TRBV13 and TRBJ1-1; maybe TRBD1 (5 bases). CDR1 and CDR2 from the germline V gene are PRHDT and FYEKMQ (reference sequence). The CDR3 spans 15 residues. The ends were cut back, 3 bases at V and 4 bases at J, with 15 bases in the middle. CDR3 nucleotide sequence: TGTGCCAGCAGCTTGCCCCAGGGAAGGGGCACTGAAGCTTTCTTT. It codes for CASSLPQGRGTEAFF.

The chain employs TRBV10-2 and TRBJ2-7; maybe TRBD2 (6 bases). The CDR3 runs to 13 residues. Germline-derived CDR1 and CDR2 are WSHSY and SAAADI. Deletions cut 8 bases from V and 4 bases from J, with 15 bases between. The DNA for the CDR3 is TGCGCCAGCCAGCAGCCGGGGGTATACGAGCAGTACTTC. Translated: CASQQPGVYEQYF.

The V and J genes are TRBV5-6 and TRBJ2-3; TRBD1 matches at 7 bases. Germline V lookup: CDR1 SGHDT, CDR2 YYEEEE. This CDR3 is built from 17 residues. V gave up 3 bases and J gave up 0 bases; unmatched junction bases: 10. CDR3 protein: CASSSYRGQDSTDTQYF. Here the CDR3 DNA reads TGTGCCAGCAGCTCCTACCGAGGACAGGATAGCACAGATACGCAGTATTTT.

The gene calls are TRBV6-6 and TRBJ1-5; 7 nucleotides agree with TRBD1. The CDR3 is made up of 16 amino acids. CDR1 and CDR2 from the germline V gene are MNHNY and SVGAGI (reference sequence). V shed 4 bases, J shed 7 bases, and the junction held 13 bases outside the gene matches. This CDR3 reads CASSSGQVKRPQPQHF. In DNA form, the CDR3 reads TGTGCCAGCAGTTCTGGACAGGTGAAGCGCCCACAGCCCCAGCATTTT.

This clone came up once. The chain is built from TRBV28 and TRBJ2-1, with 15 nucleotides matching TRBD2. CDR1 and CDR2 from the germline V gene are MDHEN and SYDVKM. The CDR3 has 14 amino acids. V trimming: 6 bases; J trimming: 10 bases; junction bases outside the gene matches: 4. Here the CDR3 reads CASRRTSGRAEQFF. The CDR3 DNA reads TGTGCCAGCAGGAGGACTAGCGGGAGGGCCGAGCAGTTCTTC.

The CDR3 sequence: CSTLGQAETQYF. Written as DNA, the CDR3 is TGCAGCACCCTCGGACAGGCTGAGACCCAGTACTTC. The chain couples TRBV29-1 to TRBJ2-5, with 7 positions matching TRBD1. Germline values: CDR1 SQVTM, CDR2 ANQGSEA. The CDR3 runs 12 residues. With V trimmed by 8 bases and J by 5 bases, 8 bases remained unmatched.

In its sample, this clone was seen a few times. CDR3: CSATGQHEQYF. CDR3 coding DNA: TGCAGTGCTACGGGACAACACGAGCAGTACTTC. The rearrangement links TRBV20-1 to TRBJ2-7; TRBD1 is a possible D gene (6 bases). Trimming cost V 4 bases and J 5 bases, with 9 bases left between them. Per the germline V gene, CDR1 is DFQATT and CDR2 is SNEGSKA (reference sequence). CDR3 size: 11 residues.

CDR3 sequence reads: CASSQVQSAYGYTF. DNA of the CDR3: TGCGCCAGCAGCCAAGTACAGTCGGCCTACGGCTACACCTTC. The chain uses TRBV4-1 and TRBJ1-2; no clear D gene. V gave up 1 base and J gave up 8 bases, with 14 bases separating them. The CDR3 sequence is 14 residues long. CDR1 is MGHRA, CDR2 YSYEKL, per germline.

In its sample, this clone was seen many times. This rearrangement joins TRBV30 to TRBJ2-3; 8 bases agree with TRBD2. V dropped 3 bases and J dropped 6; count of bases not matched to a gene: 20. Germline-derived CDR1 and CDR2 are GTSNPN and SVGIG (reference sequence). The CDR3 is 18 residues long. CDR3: CAWRGVDYGSGIRDTQYF. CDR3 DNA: TGTGCCTGGAGAGGGGTCGACTACGGTAGCGGGATACGGGATACGCAGTATTTT. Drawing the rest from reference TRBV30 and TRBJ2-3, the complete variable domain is SQTIHQWPATLVQPVGSPLSLECTVEGTSNPNLYWYRQAAGRGLQLLFYSVGIGQISSEVPQNLSASRPQDRQFILSSKKLLLSDSGFYLCAWRGVDYGSGIRDTQYFGPGTRLTVL.

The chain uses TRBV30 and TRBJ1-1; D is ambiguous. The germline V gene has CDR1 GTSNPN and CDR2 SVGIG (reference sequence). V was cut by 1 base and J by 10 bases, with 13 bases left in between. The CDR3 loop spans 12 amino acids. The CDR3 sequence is CAWSERWPPAFF. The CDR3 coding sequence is TGTGCCTGGAGTGAGAGGTGGCCTCCAGCTTTCTTT.